This is a list of T cell receptor beta chains from one sample in a study of response to subunit inactivated influenza vaccine. From the RT-PCR reads, TCRdb called clonotypes with MiXCR, one entry per CDR3 protein. The top ten hold roughly a tenth of the sample, which has more than 700,000 distinct CDR3 sequences, 21% seen once. The sample consisted of PBMCs from blood, taken around 5 days after vaccination. Receptors were obtained from a middle-aged man who received an inactivated influenza vaccine. The CDR3 runs from the conserved cysteine through the conserved F or W. Fields, in order: J gene, clone size, V gene, CDR3 protein. A clone size is listed for some rows: how often the clone was seen (once, few, many), or a class if it is expanded.

J gene: TRBJ2-7; clone size: -; V gene: TRBV10-3; CDR3 protein: CAISASGRTYEQYF
J gene: TRBJ2-1; clone size: few; V gene: TRBV28; CDR3 protein: CASSLIILAGAYNEQFF
J gene: TRBJ2-4; clone size: -; V gene: TRBV20-1; CDR3 protein: CSARTSGRVKNIQYF
J gene: TRBJ2-5; clone size: once; V gene: TRBV27; CDR3 protein: CASSEVPIAAGGGKTQYF
J gene: TRBJ2-1; clone size: few; V gene: TRBV27; CDR3 protein: CASSVNRGNTYNEQFF
J gene: TRBJ2-4; clone size: few; V gene: TRBV5-6; CDR3 protein: CASSAWENIQYF
J gene: TRBJ2-5; clone size: few; V gene: TRBV25-1; CDR3 protein: CASTWLETQYF
J gene: TRBJ2-1; clone size: -; V gene: TRBV7-9; CDR3 protein: CASKKLAGVYNEQFF
J gene: TRBJ1-2; clone size: -; V gene: TRBV6-5; CDR3 protein: CASSYSPGGVNYGYTF
J gene: TRBJ1-1; clone size: many; V gene: TRBV7-9; CDR3 protein: CASSTGFGAFF
J gene: TRBJ2-1; clone size: many; V gene: TRBV7-9; CDR3 protein: CASSLGVSSTYNEQFF
J gene: TRBJ2-7; clone size: -; V gene: TRBV18; CDR3 protein: CASSQSNREYF
J gene: TRBJ2-1; clone size: -; V gene: TRBV12-3/TRBV12-4; CDR3 protein: CASNQGRQYSYNEQFF
J gene: TRBJ2-5; clone size: -; V gene: TRBV12-3/TRBV12-4; CDR3 protein: CASSKNIRGETQYF
J gene: TRBJ1-2; clone size: -; V gene: TRBV7-2; CDR3 protein: CASSPKGNYGYTF
J gene: TRBJ2-1; clone size: -; V gene: TRBV4-3; CDR3 protein: CASSTGYYNEQFF
J gene: TRBJ2-2; clone size: -; V gene: TRBV20-1; CDR3 protein: CSANPPGTPGELFF
J gene: TRBJ2-7; clone size: -; V gene: TRBV20-1; CDR3 protein: CSTRGFSSRAYEQYF
J gene: TRBJ2-5; clone size: few; V gene: TRBV27; CDR3 protein: CASSLLGPEFLRETQYF